One sample yielded the 14 T cell receptor beta chains listed below, sequenced in a study of CD8 T cells in ankylosing spondylitis. Study-wide findings and caveats: Characteristic, it appeared, of ankylosing spondylitis blood was a TCR beta motif of roughly 8 highly homologous variants.

Their antigens are not known. TCRdb processed the 5' RACE reads anew with MiXCR; each CDR3 protein has one entry. The sample carries under 150,000 distinct CDR3 sequences, approximately 17% recorded once. The source material was blood, either unsorted or a sorted T cell fraction (not recorded which). The receptors originated from a male donor with ankylosing spondylitis.

V gene TRBV27 combines with J gene TRBJ1-1, with 12 bases lining up with TRBD1. The CDR3 loop spans 15 amino acids. Germline trimming cut 2 bases from V and 6 bases from J; bases unmatched to any gene: 4. Looked up from germline, CDR1 is MNHEY and CDR2 is SMNVEV (reference sequence). Here the CDR3 DNA reads TGTGCCAGCAGTTTACGGGACAGGGGGCTTCCTGAAGCTTTCTTT. Its protein product is CASSLRDRGLPEAFF.

The chain uses TRBV28 and TRBJ1-5; D possibly corresponds to TRBD1 (5 bases). The CDR3 contains 16 residues. CDR1 and CDR2 from the germline V gene are MDHEN and SYDVKM. The V gene lost 8 bases and the J gene lost 7 bases, with 24 bases spanning the gap. The CDR3 DNA follows: TGTGCCAGCGGGGTGACGGGGGGGGACTTGGGACAGCCCCAGCATTTT. Translated: CASGVTGGDLGQPQHF.

This clonotype appeared a few times. The CDR3 is CASRDDRGRTGELFF. The DNA of the CDR3 is TGTGCCAGCAGGGATGACAGGGGCAGAACCGGGGAGCTGTTTTTT. This chain uses TRBV28 with TRBJ2-2; TRBD1 aligns across 8 bases. V dropped 6 bases and J dropped 5; count of bases not matched to a gene: 8. The CDR3 spans 15 residues. Germline V CDR1 and CDR2: MDHEN, SYDVKM. The full variable domain, in which reference TRBV28 and TRBJ2-2 provide the parts outside the CDR3, is DVKVTQSSRYLVKRTGEKVFLECVQDMDHENMFWYRQDPGLGLRLIYFSYDVKMKEKGDIPEGYSVSREKKERFSLILESASTNQTSMYLCASRDDRGRTGELFFGEGSRLTVL.

This clonotype was recorded many times. V and J are TRBV29-1 and TRBJ2-2; D remains unclear. Germline V gene data show CDR1 as SQVTM and CDR2 as ANQGSEA. The V gene lost 1 base and the J gene lost 9 bases, with 6 bases spanning the gap. This CDR3 is 11 amino acids long. The CDR3 sequence is CSVEVRRELFF. In DNA, the CDR3 is TGCAGCGTTGAAGTACGCCGGGAGCTGTTTTTT.

This clonotype was seen more than once but under ten times. The chain carries TRBV14 and TRBJ2-1, with TRBD2 matching over 7 bases. The CDR3 length is 18 residues. Germline CDR1 SGHDN, CDR2 FVKESK. Unmatched junction bases numbered 11, after V lost 0 bases and J lost 3 bases. The chain's CDR3 is CASSQDPGLDRLYNEQFF. Written as DNA, the CDR3 is TGTGCCAGCAGCCAAGATCCCGGACTAGATCGCCTCTACAATGAGCAGTTCTTC.

The gene calls are TRBV12-3 or TRBV12-4 and TRBJ2-2, with TRBD2 identical over 8 bases. This CDR3 region has 15 residues. The V and J ends lost 6 bases and 7 bases, in that order; junction bases with no gene match: 10. The CDR3: CASSGGAERHGELFF. In DNA, the CDR3 is TGTGCCAGCAGCGGGGGGGCGGAGCGGCACGGGGAGCTGTTTTTT.

A few counts support this clonotype. The chain combines TRBV10-1 with TRBJ2-3, with a possible D match to TRBD1 (6 bases). Looked up from germline, CDR1 is WNHNN and CDR2 is SYGVQD (reference sequence). V shed 2 bases and J shed 5 bases, with 20 bases lying between them. CDR3 length: 17 residues. The CDR3 loop reads CASSETLQGWPGDTQYF. In DNA, the CDR3 is TGCGCCAGCAGTGAGACCTTACAGGGCTGGCCGGGAGATACGCAGTATTTT.

The rearrangement uses TRBV3-1 and TRBJ2-7, with D possibly matching TRBD1 (6 bases). Germline CDR1 reads LGHDT; CDR2 reads YNNKEL (reference sequence). V lost 5 bases, J lost 2 bases, and 13 bases lay in between. The CDR3 length is 14 residues. In DNA form, the CDR3 reads TGTGCCAGCAGCGACAGGTCCGCAACCTACGAGCAGTACTTC. Its protein is CASSDRSATYEQYF.

In its sample, this clonotype was seen once. The V call is TRBV12-3 or TRBV12-4, the J call TRBJ1-5; TRBD1 matches 7 bases. This CDR3 has 14 residues. The J segment lost 2 bases and the V segment lost 4 bases, leaving 2 bases of the junction unmatched. CDR3 region: CASSSGGRNQPQHF. The DNA of the CDR3 is TGTGCCAGCAGTTCAGGGGGACGCAATCAGCCCCAGCATTTT.

Only a few counts were recorded for this clonotype. The rearrangement links TRBV9 to TRBJ2-3; D unclear. V dropped 4 bases and J dropped 6 bases, with 9 bases sitting between them. This CDR3 region has 12 residues. Germline CDR1 SGDLS, CDR2 YYNGEE. CDR3 region: CASSPGPDTQYF. CDR3 coding DNA: TGTGCCAGCAGCCCCGGCCCCGATACGCAGTATTTT. The complete variable domain, with remaining parts taken from reference TRBV9 and TRBJ2-3, reads DSGVTQTPKHLITATGQRVTLRCSPRSGDLSVYWYQQSLDQGLQFLIQYYNGEERAKGNILERFSAQQFPDLHSELNLSSLELGDSALYFCASSPGPDTQYFGPGTRLTVL.

This clonotype was counted only a few times. This chain uses TRBV12-3 or TRBV12-4 with TRBJ2-7; 10 nucleotides line up with TRBD1. This CDR3 is built from 14 residues. The trim removed 5 bases at V and 6 bases at J, leaving 7 bases unmatched. The CDR3 DNA reads TGTGCCAGCAGTCCCGGGACAGGGGCCTCCGAGCAGTACTTC. This sequence encodes CASSPGTGASEQYF.

The rearrangement uses TRBV7-2 and TRBJ1-1; D is perhaps TRBD1 (5 bases). CDR1 is SGHTA and CDR2 is FQGNSA in the germline V gene. The V end was cut by 1 base, the J end by 6 bases, with 15 bases between. The CDR3 is made up of 15 amino acids. The CDR3 DNA sequence: TGTGCCAGCAGCTTAGATTCAGCAGGGCTCTCTGAAGCTTTCTTT. The encoded protein is CASSLDSAGLSEAFF. Full variable domain (rest looked up from reference TRBV7-2 and TRBJ1-1): GAGVSQSPSNKVTEKGKDVELRCDPISGHTALYWYRQSLGQGLEFLIYFQGNSAPDKSGLPSDRFSAERTGGSVSTLTIQRTQQEDSAVYLCASSLDSAGLSEAFFGQGTRLTVV.

The table lists this clonotype with a few counts. The chain uses TRBV2 and TRBJ2-1, with D maybe TRBD1 (6 bases). V was shortened by 11 bases and J by 6 bases, with 23 bases between the two germline ends. This CDR3 is 15 amino acids long. Germline CDR1 SNHLY, CDR2 FYNNEI. CDR3 sequence reads: CAGTPGQLGSNEQFF. CDR3 DNA sequence: TGTGCCGGCACGCCAGGACAGCTCGGGTCCAATGAGCAGTTCTTC.

In its sample, this clonotype was seen a few times. The rearrangement uses TRBV20-1 and TRBJ2-3, with 7 nucleotides matching TRBD1. After removal of 4 bases from V and 5 bases from J, the junction contained 9 bases not matched to a gene. This CDR3 is 14 amino acids long. The germline V gene encodes CDR1 DFQATT and CDR2 SNEGSKA (reference sequence). The CDR3 nucleotides read TGCAGTGCTACGACAGGGAATAATATAGATACGCAGTATTTT. Translated, it gives CSATTGNNIDTQYF.